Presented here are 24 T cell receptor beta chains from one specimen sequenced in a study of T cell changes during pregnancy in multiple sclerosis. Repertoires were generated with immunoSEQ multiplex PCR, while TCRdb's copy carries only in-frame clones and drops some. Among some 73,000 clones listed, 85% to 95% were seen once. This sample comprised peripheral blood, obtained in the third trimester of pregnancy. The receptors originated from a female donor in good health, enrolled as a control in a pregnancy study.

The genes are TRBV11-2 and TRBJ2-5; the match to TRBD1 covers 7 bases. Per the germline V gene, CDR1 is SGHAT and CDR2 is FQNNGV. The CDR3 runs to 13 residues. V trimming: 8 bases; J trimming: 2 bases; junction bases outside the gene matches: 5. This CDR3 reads CASLGQTQETQYF. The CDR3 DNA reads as TGTGCCAGCCTGGGACAGACTCAAGAGACCCAGTACTTC.

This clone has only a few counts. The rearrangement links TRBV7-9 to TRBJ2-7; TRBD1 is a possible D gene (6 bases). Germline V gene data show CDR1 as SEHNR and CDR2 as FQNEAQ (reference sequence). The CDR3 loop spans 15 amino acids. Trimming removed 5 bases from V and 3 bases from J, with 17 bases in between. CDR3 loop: CASSARTGKVYEQYF. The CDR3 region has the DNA TGTGCCAGCAGCGCTCGAACAGGGAAGGTCTACGAGCAGTACTTC.

The CDR3 DNA reads as TGTGCCAGCAGCTTAAGGGCTCCCAATGAGCAGTTCTTC. Protein: CASSLRAPNEQFF. The V and J genes are TRBV7-3 and TRBJ2-1; D is ambiguous. Germline loops: CDR1 SGHTA, CDR2 FQGTGA. The CDR3 is 13 amino acids. V shed 1 base and J shed 6 bases, with 7 bases lying between them.

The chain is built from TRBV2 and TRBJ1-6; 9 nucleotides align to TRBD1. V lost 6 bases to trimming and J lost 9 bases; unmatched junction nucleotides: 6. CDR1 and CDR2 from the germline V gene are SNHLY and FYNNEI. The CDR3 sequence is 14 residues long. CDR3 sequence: CASSEDRGSSPLHF. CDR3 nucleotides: TGTGCCAGCAGCGAGGACAGGGGTAGTTCACCCCTCCACTTT.

The CDR3: CASTWTGFGDTEAFF. The CDR3 nucleotides are TGTGCCAGCACCTGGACAGGGTTTGGGGACACTGAAGCTTTCTTT. The rearrangement uses TRBV28 and TRBJ1-1, with 8 bases identical to TRBD1. Trimming at V came to 7 bases and at J to 3 bases, leaving 10 bases not matched to a gene. CDR1 and CDR2 (germline): MDHEN, SYDVKM. The CDR3 is made up of 15 amino acids.

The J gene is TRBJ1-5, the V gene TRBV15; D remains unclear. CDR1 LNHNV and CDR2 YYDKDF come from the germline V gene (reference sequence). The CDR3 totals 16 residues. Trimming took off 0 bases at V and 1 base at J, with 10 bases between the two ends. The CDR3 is CATSRDVGGSNQPQHF. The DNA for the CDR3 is TGTGCCACCAGCAGAGATGTCGGCGGGAGCAATCAGCCCCAGCATTTT.

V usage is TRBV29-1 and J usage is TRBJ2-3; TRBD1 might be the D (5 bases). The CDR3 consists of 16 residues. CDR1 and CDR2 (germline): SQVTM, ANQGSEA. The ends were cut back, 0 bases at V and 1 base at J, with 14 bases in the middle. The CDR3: CSVEDRFGRGTDTQYF. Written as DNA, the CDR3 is TGCAGCGTTGAAGATCGTTTTGGCAGGGGCACAGATACGCAGTATTTT.

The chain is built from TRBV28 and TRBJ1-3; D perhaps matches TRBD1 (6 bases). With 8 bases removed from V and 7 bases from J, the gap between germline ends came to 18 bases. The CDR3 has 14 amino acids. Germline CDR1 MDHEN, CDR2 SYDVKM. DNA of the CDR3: TGTGCCAGCCTGGGGGGGGACATTGGTAACACCATATATTTT. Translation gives CASLGGDIGNTIYF.

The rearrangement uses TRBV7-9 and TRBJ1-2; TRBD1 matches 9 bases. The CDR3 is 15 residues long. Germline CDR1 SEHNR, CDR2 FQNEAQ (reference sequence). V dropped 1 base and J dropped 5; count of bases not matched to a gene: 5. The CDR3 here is CASSLGTGVGYGYTF. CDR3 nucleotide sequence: TGTGCCAGCAGCTTAGGGACAGGGGTCGGATATGGCTACACCTTC.

The CDR3 DNA sequence: TGTGCCAGCAGACCAGATCGGACTAGCGGGAGGAATGAGCAGTTCTTC. Translation gives CASRPDRTSGRNEQFF. The chain combines TRBV11-2 with TRBJ2-1; 14 bases align to TRBD2. V shed 6 bases and J 7 bases; nucleotides not matched to a gene: 8. CDR3 length equals 16 residues. In germline, CDR1 is SGHAT, CDR2 FQNNGV.

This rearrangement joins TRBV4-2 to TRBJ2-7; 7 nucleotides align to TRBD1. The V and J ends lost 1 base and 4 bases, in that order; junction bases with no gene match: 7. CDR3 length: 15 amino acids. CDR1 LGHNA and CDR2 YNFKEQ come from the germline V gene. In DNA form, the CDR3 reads TGTGCCAGCAGCCAAGTTCCGGGACAGAGATACGAGCAGTACTTC. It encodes CASSQVPGQRYEQYF.

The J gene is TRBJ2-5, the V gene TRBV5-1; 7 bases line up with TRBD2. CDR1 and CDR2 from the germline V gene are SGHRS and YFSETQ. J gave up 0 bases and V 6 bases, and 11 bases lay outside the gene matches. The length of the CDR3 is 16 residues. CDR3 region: CASTTAAGVYQETQYF. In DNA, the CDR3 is TGCGCCAGCACCACCGCCGCGGGGGTGTACCAAGAGACCCAGTACTTC.

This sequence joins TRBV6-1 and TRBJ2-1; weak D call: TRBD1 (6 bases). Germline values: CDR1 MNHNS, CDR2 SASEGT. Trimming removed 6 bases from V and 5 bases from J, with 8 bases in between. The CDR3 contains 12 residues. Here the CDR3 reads CASSRGDNEQFF. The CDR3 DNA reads TGTGCCAGCAGCAGGGGCGACAATGAGCAGTTCTTC.

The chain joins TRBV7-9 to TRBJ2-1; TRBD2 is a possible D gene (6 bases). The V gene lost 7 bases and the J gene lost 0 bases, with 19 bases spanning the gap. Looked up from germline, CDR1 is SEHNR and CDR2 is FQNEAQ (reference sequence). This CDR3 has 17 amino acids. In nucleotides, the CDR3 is TGTGCCAGCATCCGGACGGCTCGGGGGAGCTCCTACAATGAGCAGTTCTTC. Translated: CASIRTARGSSYNEQFF.

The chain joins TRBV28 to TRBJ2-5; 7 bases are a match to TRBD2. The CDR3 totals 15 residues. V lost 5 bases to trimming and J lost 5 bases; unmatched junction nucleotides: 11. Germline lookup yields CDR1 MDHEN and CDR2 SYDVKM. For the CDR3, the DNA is TGTGCCAGCAGTCCGATCGGCGGGAGAATGGAGACCCAGTACTTC. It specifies CASSPIGGRMETQYF.

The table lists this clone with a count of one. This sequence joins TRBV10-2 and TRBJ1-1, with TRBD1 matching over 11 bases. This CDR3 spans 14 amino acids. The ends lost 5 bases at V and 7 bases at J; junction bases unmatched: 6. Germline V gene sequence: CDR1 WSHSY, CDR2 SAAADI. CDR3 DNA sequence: TGCGCCAGCAGTTATGGACAGGGGGCGGTTGAAGCTTTCTTT. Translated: CASSYGQGAVEAFF.

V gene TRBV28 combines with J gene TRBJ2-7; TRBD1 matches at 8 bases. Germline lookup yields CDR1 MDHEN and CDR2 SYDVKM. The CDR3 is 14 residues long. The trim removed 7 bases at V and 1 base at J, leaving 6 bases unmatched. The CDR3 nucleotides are TGTGCCAGCAACGGACAGGGCCGATCCTACGAGCAGTACTTC. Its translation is CASNGQGRSYEQYF. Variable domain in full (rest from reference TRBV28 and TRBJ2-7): DVKVTQSSRYLVKRTGEKVFLECVQDMDHENMFWYRQDPGLGLRLIYFSYDVKMKEKGDIPEGYSVSREKKERFSLILESASTNQTSMYLCASNGQGRSYEQYFGPGTRLTVT.

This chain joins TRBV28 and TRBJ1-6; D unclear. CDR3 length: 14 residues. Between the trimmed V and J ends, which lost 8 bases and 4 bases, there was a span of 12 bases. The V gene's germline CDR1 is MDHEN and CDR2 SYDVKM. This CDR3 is CASSLLNYNSPLHF. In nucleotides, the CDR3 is TGTGCCAGCTCCCTTCTTAATTATAATTCACCCCTCCACTTT.

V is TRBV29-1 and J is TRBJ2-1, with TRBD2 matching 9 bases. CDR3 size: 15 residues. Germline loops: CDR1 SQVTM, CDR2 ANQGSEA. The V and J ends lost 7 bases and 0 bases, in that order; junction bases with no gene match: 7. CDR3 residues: CSGGSGGNSYNEQFF. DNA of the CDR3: TGCAGCGGGGGTAGCGGGGGAAACTCCTACAATGAGCAGTTCTTC.

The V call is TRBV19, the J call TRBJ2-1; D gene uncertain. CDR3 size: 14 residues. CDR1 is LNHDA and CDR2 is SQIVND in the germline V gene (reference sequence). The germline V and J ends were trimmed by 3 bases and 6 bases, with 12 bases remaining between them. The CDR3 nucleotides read TGTGCCAGTAGTATTTTCACTACCCGCAATGAGCAGTTCTTC. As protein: CASSIFTTRNEQFF.

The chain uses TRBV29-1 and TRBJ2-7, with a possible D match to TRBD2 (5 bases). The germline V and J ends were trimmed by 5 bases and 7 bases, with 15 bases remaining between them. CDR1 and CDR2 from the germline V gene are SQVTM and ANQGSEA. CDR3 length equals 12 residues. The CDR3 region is CSVFEGFSEQYF. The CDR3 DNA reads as TGCAGCGTTTTTGAGGGCTTCTCGGAGCAGTACTTC.

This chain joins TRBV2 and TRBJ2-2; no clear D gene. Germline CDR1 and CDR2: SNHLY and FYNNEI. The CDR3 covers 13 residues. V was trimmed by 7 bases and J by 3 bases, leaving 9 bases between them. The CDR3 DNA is TGTGCCAGCACCCCACCGGACACCGGGGAGCTGTTTTTT. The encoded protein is CASTPPDTGELFF.

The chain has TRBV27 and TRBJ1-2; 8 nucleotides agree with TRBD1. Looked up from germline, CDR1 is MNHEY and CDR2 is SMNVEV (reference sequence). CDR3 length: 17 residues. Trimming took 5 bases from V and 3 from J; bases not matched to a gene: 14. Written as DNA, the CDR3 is TGTGCCAGCAGTCCTGGGAAGGACAGGGATCTTCACTATGGCTACACCTTC. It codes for CASSPGKDRDLHYGYTF.

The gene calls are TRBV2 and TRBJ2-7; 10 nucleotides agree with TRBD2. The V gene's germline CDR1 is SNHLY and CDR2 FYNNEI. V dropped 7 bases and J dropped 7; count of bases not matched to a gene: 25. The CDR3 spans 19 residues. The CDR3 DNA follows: TGTGCCAGCAACGGACCCGGCCCGAGGGCAGCGGGGGGGCCGGGGGAGCAGTACTTC. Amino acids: CASNGPGPRAAGGPGEQYF.